These 3 T cell receptor beta chains came from one sample sequenced in a study of blood T cell repertoires in COVID-19. Libraries were prepared by immunoSEQ multiplex PCR; TCRdb keeps only in-frame clonotypes and omits some of them. Among about 38,000 clones listed, 90% were seen once. The sequenced material came from peripheral blood. Receptor source: a man aged 55-75 years with active or convalescent COVID-19.

The chain joins TRBV6-5 to TRBJ1-3, with 9 bases fitting TRBD1. Germline CDR1 is MNHEY and CDR2 is SVGAGI. This CDR3 is 16 amino acids long. J was trimmed by 2 bases and V by 0 bases; bases with no gene match: 2. The CDR3 DNA follows: TGTGCCAGCAGTTACTCGGGGACAGGGACTGGAAACACCATATATTTT. It translates to CASSYSGTGTGNTIYF.

This clone was seen once. This chain links TRBV12-3 or TRBV12-4 with TRBJ1-6, with D unclear. The CDR3 length is 13 residues. V dropped 3 bases and J dropped 7 bases, with 7 bases sitting between them. In nucleotides, the CDR3 is TGTGCCAGCAGTTTTCTCTCGAATTCACCCCTCCACTTT. The encoded protein is CASSFLSNSPLHF.

The chain recombines TRBV18 with TRBJ1-6; no clear D gene. Trimming left V 2 bases short and J 8 bases short, with 7 bases between. The CDR3 is 13 residues long. Germline lookup yields CDR1 KGHSH and CDR2 LQKENI. CDR3 amino acids: CASSPVGDSPLHF. The CDR3 nucleotides read TGTGCCAGCTCACCAGTAGGAGATTCACCCCTCCACTTT.